Reported below is one T cell receptor (beta chain). The antigen is not known. The data derive from a study of cytomegalovirus exposure and HLA in healthy donors. Study outcomes and limitations: A few chains tied to CMV proved CMV antigen-specific in vitro. According to the study, about 180 TCR beta chains were cytomegalovirus-associated. Both high specificity and high sensitivity reportedly marked the classifier's diagnosis of cytomegalovirus status.

Clones were sequenced by immunoSEQ multiplex PCR, and TCRdb holds only the in-frame ones, with some missing. The table records roughly 150,000 clones, around 90% of them present only once. Trimming stripped 2 bases from V and 1 base from J, with 8 bases between. CDR3 size: 13 residues. Germline CDR1 SQVTM, CDR2 ANQGSEA. The J gene is TRBJ1-2, the V gene TRBV29-1; D unresolved. The TCR originated in a woman aged 18-29 years in good health and CMV-seropositive. Sequencing was done on a sample of PBMCs. DNA of the CDR3: TGCAGCGTTGAAACAGATATTAACTATGGCTACACCTTC. It codes for CSVETDINYGYTF.